These T cell receptor beta chains were read from a single sample in a study of T-cell memory formation after mild COVID-19. TCRdb independently ran MiXCR on the 5' RACE reads; one entry per CDR3 protein. The table lists under 60,000 distinct CDR3 sequences, 9.3% of them singletons. Sequences were obtained from PBMCs or a T cell subset sorted from them (not recorded which). These receptors were taken from an adult woman who had mild COVID-19 (a few samples of this study predate the infection). Cell type and time point are not known. CDR3s include the opening cysteine and the closing phenylalanine or tryptophan. A row's size may be missing; if present it is once, few, many or a size class.

J gene	V gene	clone size	CDR3 protein
TRBJ2-7	TRBV7-3	few	CASSLISRTSGSYEQYF
TRBJ1-3	TRBV9	many	CASSVDAGGTGNTIYF
TRBJ1-2	TRBV5-1	many	CASSLAARDGYTF
TRBJ2-3	TRBV5-1	NA	CASSLGPGISTDTQYF
TRBJ2-1	TRBV4-2	few	CASSQGRDLPWDEQFF
TRBJ1-2	TRBV6-5	few	CASSHRTRESGYTF
TRBJ2-1	TRBV5-6	few	CASSLQWDNEQFF
TRBJ1-1	TRBV7-9	few	CASSLRDGMNTEAFF
TRBJ2-1	TRBV4-2	many	CASSPEDSFHNEQFF
TRBJ2-2	TRBV20-1	NA	CSAVGRVNPGELFF
TRBJ1-2	TRBV20-1	many	CSARAGVGYTF
TRBJ2-7	TRBV7-2	many	CASSLSRHGAGTIYEQYF
TRBJ2-1	TRBV5-5	few	CASSRLAGPSYNEQFF
TRBJ2-1	TRBV6-6	NA	CASSYRLTGENEQFF
TRBJ1-5	TRBV12-3/TRBV12-4	many	CASSLSQGVGGNQPQHF
TRBJ1-5	TRBV30	NA	CAWAHTLVGQPQHF
TRBJ2-1	TRBV7-2	many	CASSYPGQYNEQFF
TRBJ2-7	TRBV27	few	CASSFWDRGHYEQYF
TRBJ1-2	TRBV7-9	few	CASSIQGTANYGYTF
TRBJ2-1	TRBV5-1	many	CASSDSGGSYNEQFF
TRBJ2-7	TRBV7-3	NA	CASSSTGGGEQYF
TRBJ2-3	TRBV7-6	NA	CASSLYRDTQYF
TRBJ2-7	TRBV2	NA	CASSESHLGEQYF
TRBJ1-5	TRBV25-1	NA	CASAGTGPNQPQHF
TRBJ2-3	TRBV5-1	many	CASSLNAGASTDTQYF
TRBJ1-1	TRBV4-2	NA	CASSRRVGSGSTEAFF
TRBJ2-2	TRBV9	NA	CASSVAPGGDRRAGELFF
TRBJ2-7	TRBV6-5	medium-sized	CASRATTSGKREQYF
TRBJ2-5	TRBV24-1	NA	CATSDLGQGQETQYF
TRBJ1-3	TRBV7-2	many	CASSPRTGTGNTIYF
TRBJ2-5	TRBV7-6	many	CASSLLRTGQGKQETQYF
TRBJ2-5	TRBV6-5	few	CASSPGQLIQETQYF
TRBJ2-7	TRBV5-1	NA	CASSRTSGGLSYEQYF
TRBJ2-7	TRBV6-1	many	CASRRVQSYEQYF
TRBJ2-3	TRBV5-6	NA	CASSLIRGHSDTQYF
TRBJ2-5	TRBV5-1	few	CASSSSGRQETQYF